The next 8 T cell receptor beta chains were all read from a single sample in a study of blood T cell repertoires in COVID-19. This table comes from immunoSEQ multiplex PCR, and its TCRdb copy is limited to in-frame clones, with some not included. The table has about 120,000 clones, around four fifths seen once. The sequencing input was peripheral blood. Receptors originate from a man under 40 with acute or convalescent COVID-19.

The chain carries TRBV27 and TRBJ2-7, with 8 bases identical to TRBD1. V trimming: 10 bases; J trimming: 3 bases; junction bases outside the gene matches: 8. Germline-derived CDR1 and CDR2 are MNHEY and SMNVEV (reference sequence). The CDR3 sequence is 13 residues long. The CDR3 reads CATGTGLIYEQYF. CDR3 in DNA: TGTGCCACCGGGACAGGTCTAATCTACGAGCAGTACTTC.

For this clone: This specimen includes other DNA sequences encoding the same CDR3. The gene calls are TRBV5-1 and TRBJ1-2; 8 bases fit TRBD1. Germline V gene data show CDR1 as SGHRS and CDR2 as YFSETQ. Trimming took 2 bases from V and 3 from J; bases not matched to a gene: 0. The CDR3 length is 13 residues. The CDR3 is CASSLQGDYGYTF. The DNA for the CDR3 is TGCGCCAGCAGCTTACAGGGGGACTATGGCTACACCTTC.

The chain recombines TRBV3-1 (or the pseudogene TRBV3-2) with TRBJ2-1, with 8 bases aligning to TRBD2. V lost 4 bases to trimming and J lost 3 bases; unmatched junction nucleotides: 11. The germline gives CDR1 LGHDT, CDR2 YNNKEL (reference sequence). The CDR3 is made up of 17 amino acids. The CDR3 protein is CASSLGGVAEFYNEQFF. Written as DNA, the CDR3 is TGTGCCAGCAGCCTCGGGGGGGTAGCGGAGTTCTACAATGAGCAGTTCTTC.

This chain joins TRBV14 and TRBJ2-1, with no clear D. This CDR3 spans 14 amino acids. Trimming took 1 base from V and 10 from J, leaving 14 bases between them. Germline V gives CDR1 SGHDN, CDR2 FVKESK. The CDR3 loop reads CASSQVFYGGEQFF. CDR3 in DNA: TGTGCCAGCAGCCAAGTTTTTTACGGCGGAGAGCAGTTCTTC. Supplemented by reference TRBV14 and TRBJ2-1, the full variable domain reads EAGVTQFPSHSVIEKGQTVTLRCDPISGHDNLYWYRRVMGKEIKFLLHFVKESKQDESGMPNNRFLAERTGGTYSTLKVQPAELEDSGVYFCASSQVFYGGEQFFGPGTRLTVL.

This clone has just one count. The chain has TRBV4-2 and TRBJ2-1; 8 positions agree with TRBD2. The CDR3 is 17 residues long. After removal of 4 bases from V and 0 bases from J, the junction contained 8 bases not matched to a gene. The germline V gene has CDR1 LGHNA and CDR2 YNFKEQ. CDR3 sequence (DNA): TGTGCCAGCAGCCGAGAACTAGCGGAAACCTCCTACAATGAGCAGTTCTTC. Protein: CASSRELAETSYNEQFF.

This rearrangement joins TRBV30 to TRBJ1-6; no firm D call. The CDR3 spans 14 residues. CDR1 and CDR2 from the germline V gene are GTSNPN and SVGIG (reference sequence). With 0 bases removed from V and 10 bases from J, the gap between germline ends came to 13 bases. DNA for the CDR3: TGTGCCTGGAGTGTGCGCAGCTCTAGGTCACCCCTCCACTTT. This gives the protein CAWSVRSSRSPLHF.

This chain joins TRBV15 and TRBJ1-5; D unresolved. Germline V CDR1 and CDR2: LNHNV, YYDKDF (reference sequence). This CDR3 contains 18 residues. V lost 0 bases to trimming and J lost 7 bases, with 22 bases between them. In DNA, the CDR3 is TGTGCCACCAGCAGAGACGGGGAGGCAGGAATGGAGAGGCAGCCCCAGCATTTT. Translated: CATSRDGEAGMERQPQHF.

The rearrangement uses TRBV2 and TRBJ1-2, with D possibly matching TRBD1 (5 bases). This CDR3 region has 13 residues. V lost 3 bases and J lost 2, with 7 bases in between. Germline V gives CDR1 SNHLY, CDR2 FYNNEI. CDR3 sequence (DNA): TGTGCCAGCAGTGACGGGGGGAACTATGGCTACACCTTC. It translates to CASSDGGNYGYTF.